This entry lists 2 T cell receptor beta chains sequenced from one sample in a study of T cell responses to AZD1222 COVID-19 vaccine. The method was immunoSEQ multiplex PCR; TCRdb's version includes in-frame clones alone and lacks a portion of them. The table includes 100,000 to 150,000 clones, 90% to 95% detected once. This sample comprised peripheral blood, obtained on day 0 of AZD1222 vaccination. Source of these receptors: an adult in good health.

The chain joins TRBV9 to TRBJ1-6; a weak D match, TRBD1 (5 bases). CDR1 SGDLS and CDR2 YYNGEE come from the germline V gene. Trimming cost V 0 bases and J 7 bases, with 11 bases left between them. The CDR3 length is 15 residues. The CDR3 DNA reads as TGTGCCAGCAGCGTAGTTGGGGGTTTAAATTCACCCCTCCACTTT. It specifies CASSVVGGLNSPLHF.

The rearrangement joins TRBV29-1 to TRBJ2-3; D is possibly TRBD2 (5 bases). V dropped 5 bases and J dropped 7 bases, with 7 bases sitting between them. Germline V gives CDR1 SQVTM, CDR2 ANQGSEA. The CDR3 spans 10 residues. This CDR3 reads CSVRENTQYF. The CDR3 nucleotides are TGCAGCGTTAGGGAGAATACGCAGTATTTT.